These 21 T cell receptor beta chains were sequenced from one sample in a study of beta chain features in type 1 diabetes. The authors reverse transcribed all of the isolated RNA, so sequencing captured expressed TCRB transcripts. TCRdb's table, derived via immunoSEQ multiplex PCR, lists solely in-frame clones and lacks some. Here the sample spans about 150,000 clones, around 7.8% being singletons. For these TCRs, the target antigens are not known. Study-level findings and limits: Type 1 diabetes patients had moderately but significantly shorter TCRB CDR3s in all four CD4+ subsets.

Sequences were obtained from central memory CD4+ T cells from blood. The receptors originated from a woman aged 40 to 50 with type 1 diabetes.

The sample holds many counts of this clone. V and J are TRBV7-2 and TRBJ2-4; D might be TRBD1 (6 bases). Germline V gives CDR1 SGHTA, CDR2 FQGNSA. CDR3 length: 15 residues. V was cut by 5 bases and J by 7 bases, with 18 bases left in between. The CDR3 DNA reads as TGTGCCAGCAGCCTGGGCGCGAAGCAGGGGAACATTCAGTACTTC. It yields the protein CASSLGAKQGNIQYF.

A few counts support this clone. Written as DNA, the CDR3 is TGCGCCAGCAGCCAAGACGGGTCCGGTCGCACTGAAGCTTTCTTT. As protein: CASSQDGSGRTEAFF. The V call is TRBV4-1, the J call TRBJ1-1; D gene uncertain. Germline-derived CDR1 and CDR2 are MGHRA and YSYEKL. V gave up 0 bases and J gave up 4 bases, with 12 bases separating them. The CDR3 totals 15 residues.

This clone appeared many times. The chain carries TRBV29-1 and TRBJ2-1, with D possibly TRBD2 on 5 matching bases. The V gene's germline CDR1 is SQVTM and CDR2 ANQGSEA. The CDR3 runs 14 residues. V was clipped by 4 bases and J by 5 bases, with 15 bases between them. Here the CDR3 DNA reads TGCAGCGTTGCCGGGAATCGGGCCAACAATGAGCAGTTCTTC. It codes for CSVAGNRANNEQFF.

This clone showed up just a few times. V is TRBV10-3 and J is TRBJ2-7; no clear D gene. Germline lookup yields CDR1 ENHRY and CDR2 SYGVKD. CDR3 length: 15 amino acids. V dropped 6 bases and J dropped 2 bases, with 17 bases sitting between them. CDR3 sequence: CAISTPGVTTYEQYF. The CDR3 DNA reads as TGTGCCATCAGCACTCCAGGCGTGACAACCTACGAGCAGTACTTC.

This clone was seen a few times. This chain joins TRBV4-3 and TRBJ2-3; 7 positions agree with TRBD2. There are 17 residues in the CDR3. In germline, CDR1 is LGHNA, CDR2 YSLEER. The junction had 10 bases not matched to a gene; V was cut back by 0 bases and J by 4 bases. As DNA, the CDR3 is TGCGCCAGCAGCCAAGACTTTACCAGCGGGGTCGCAGATACGCAGTATTTT. It yields the protein CASSQDFTSGVADTQYF.

CDR3 DNA: TGTGCCAGCAGCCCACTGGGGGGGGGCATTCAGTACTTC. Translating gives CASSPLGGGIQYF. This chain links TRBV7-2 with TRBJ2-4, with 7 bases fitting TRBD2. V shed 5 bases, J shed 9 bases, and the junction held 7 bases outside the gene matches. The germline V gene encodes CDR1 SGHTA and CDR2 FQGNSA. This CDR3 is 13 amino acids long.

This clone was found a few times. This chain joins TRBV5-1 and TRBJ2-5; a weak D match, TRBD2 (7 bases). Looked up from germline, CDR1 is SGHRS and CDR2 is YFSETQ. Trimming stripped 3 bases from V and 6 bases from J, with 15 bases between. CDR3 length: 14 amino acids. Here the CDR3 reads CASSSGGGAKTQYF. CDR3 coding DNA: TGCGCCAGCAGCTCAGGAGGGGGGGCGAAGACCCAGTACTTC. Supplemented by reference TRBV5-1 and TRBJ2-5, the full variable domain reads KAGVTQTPRYLIKTRGQQVTLSCSPISGHRSVSWYQQTPGQGLQFLFEYFSETQRNKGNFPGRFSGRQFSNSRSEMNVSTLELGDSALYLCASSSGGGAKTQYFGPGTRLLVL.

A few counts support this clone. The rearrangement uses TRBV28 and TRBJ1-1; D not resolved. CDR1 and CDR2 (germline): MDHEN, SYDVKM. CDR3 length equals 11 residues. With 2 bases removed from V and 11 bases from J, the gap between germline ends came to 9 bases. The DNA of the CDR3 is TGTGCCAGCAGTTTAAGGAGGTCGGCTTTCTTT. Its protein is CASSLRRSAFF.

This clone has more than one count but fewer than ten. V and J are TRBV4-3 and TRBJ1-5; D might be TRBD1 (5 bases). This CDR3 comprises 15 residues. V lost 0 bases and J 5 bases, leaving 11 bases between the germline ends. Germline-derived CDR1 and CDR2 are LGHNA and YSLEER. For the CDR3, the DNA is TGCGCCAGCAGCCAAGATTTCGGGGGACATCAGCCCCAGCATTTT. This sequence encodes CASSQDFGGHQPQHF.

This clone occurred a few times. The V call is TRBV5-4, the J call TRBJ2-7; a weak D match, TRBD2 (5 bases). In germline, CDR1 is SGHNT, CDR2 YYREEE (reference sequence). Between the trimmed V and J ends, which lost 1 base and 3 bases, there was a span of 14 bases. This CDR3 spans 15 amino acids. The CDR3 nucleotides are TGTGCCAGCAGCTTGATTCGGGGTTACTTCTACGAGCAGTACTTC. Translation: CASSLIRGYFYEQYF.

The genes are TRBV18 and TRBJ1-1; 10 bases align to TRBD1. Germline V lookup: CDR1 KGHSH, CDR2 LQKENI. V shed 5 bases, J shed 3 bases, and the junction held 0 bases outside the gene matches. CDR3 length: 13 amino acids. This CDR3 is CASSGQGDTEAFF. The CDR3 region has the DNA TGTGCCAGCTCAGGACAGGGGGACACTGAAGCTTTCTTT. The complete variable domain, with remaining parts taken from reference TRBV18 and TRBJ1-1, reads NAGVMQNPRHLVRRRGQEARLRCSPMKGHSHVYWYRQLPEEGLKFMVYLQKENIIDESGMPKERFSAEFPKEGPSILRIQQVVRGDSAAYFCASSGQGDTEAFFGQGTRLTVV.

This chain links TRBV9 with TRBJ2-2; 7 bases are shared with TRBD1. Germline assignment: CDR1 SGDLS and CDR2 YYNGEE. Germline trimming cut 6 bases from V and 0 bases from J; bases unmatched to any gene: 5. CDR3 length: 15 residues. The CDR3 coding sequence is TGTGCCAGCAAGGGGACAGCCACGAACACCGGGGAGCTGTTTTTT. Protein sequence: CASKGTATNTGELFF.

This clone was seen more than once but under ten times. V gene TRBV2 combines with J gene TRBJ1-1; D perhaps matches TRBD1 (5 bases). Trimming stripped 7 bases from V and 1 base from J, with 16 bases between. Germline CDR1 SNHLY, CDR2 FYNNEI. The CDR3 has 15 residues. Here the CDR3 reads CASTMGGGANTEAFF. The CDR3 DNA sequence: TGTGCCAGCACCATGGGGGGGGGAGCGAACACTGAAGCTTTCTTT.

There are many counts of this clone. The chain couples TRBV29-1 to TRBJ2-6; maybe TRBD2 (6 bases). The V end was cut by 5 bases, the J end by 4 bases, with 15 bases between. The CDR3 is 15 residues long. CDR1 and CDR2 from the germline V gene are SQVTM and ANQGSEA. This CDR3 reads CSVLEGRPGANVLTF. Written as DNA, the CDR3 is TGCAGCGTTCTCGAGGGGAGGCCAGGGGCCAACGTCCTGACTTTC.

The V call is TRBV2, the J call TRBJ1-3; no firm D call. Germline values: CDR1 SNHLY, CDR2 FYNNEI. Trimming stripped 7 bases from V and 2 bases from J, with 9 bases between. The CDR3 contains 13 residues. Written as DNA, the CDR3 is TGTGCCAGCATCGCGAGGGCTGGAAACACCATATATTTT. Protein product: CASIARAGNTIYF.

This clone has only a few counts. The J gene is TRBJ2-1, the V gene TRBV11-2; TRBD1 agrees at 12 bases. V shed 5 bases, J shed 8 bases, and the junction held 4 bases outside the gene matches. Germline CDR1 reads SGHAT; CDR2 reads FQNNGV. CDR3 length equals 14 residues. The CDR3 sequence: CASSLGQGADEQFF. The DNA for the CDR3 is TGTGCCAGCAGCCTGGGACAGGGGGCCGATGAGCAGTTCTTC.

The CDR3 reads CASSPIPGLDYNEQFF. CDR3 DNA: TGTGCCAGCAGTCCAATTCCGGGACTGGACTACAATGAGCAGTTCTTC. The chain recombines TRBV27 with TRBJ2-1; D is perhaps TRBD2 (6 bases). Germline CDR1 and CDR2: MNHEY and SMNVEV (reference sequence). V was clipped by 5 bases and J by 3 bases, with 17 bases between them. The CDR3 has 16 residues.

The rearrangement links TRBV29-1 to TRBJ2-5; 7 nucleotides line up with TRBD1. Unmatched junction bases numbered 3, after V lost 2 bases and J lost 3 bases. The CDR3 runs 13 residues. CDR1 is SQVTM and CDR2 is ANQGSEA in the germline V gene. CDR3 in DNA: TGCAGCGTTGAAAGACAGGGTGAAGAGACCCAGTACTTC. Protein: CSVERQGEETQYF.

This chain connects TRBV30 to TRBJ2-1; 10 nucleotides align to TRBD2. The CDR3 contains 15 residues. The germline V gene has CDR1 GTSNPN and CDR2 SVGIG (reference sequence). J was trimmed by 6 bases and V by 0 bases; bases with no gene match: 5. CDR3 sequence reads: CAWSVRLAGGNEQFF. The CDR3 DNA reads TGTGCCTGGAGTGTAAGGTTAGCGGGAGGCAATGAGCAGTTCTTC.

This clone was detected a few times. The chain combines TRBV27 with TRBJ1-2, with D maybe TRBD1 (5 bases). The V end was cut by 6 bases, the J end by 0 bases, with 11 bases between. This CDR3 region has 14 residues. Germline-derived CDR1 and CDR2 are MNHEY and SMNVEV (reference sequence). The CDR3 here is CASRGTLANYGYTF. In DNA form, the CDR3 reads TGTGCCAGCAGAGGGACTCTAGCTAACTATGGCTACACCTTC.

This clone has only a few counts. The rearrangement joins TRBV19 to TRBJ2-5, with 9 positions matching TRBD2. This CDR3 contains 13 residues. V was clipped by 6 bases and J by 11 bases; unmatched bases: 10. Germline V gene sequence: CDR1 LNHDA, CDR2 SQIVND (reference sequence). The DNA of the CDR3 is TGTGCCAGTAGCAGGGGACTAGCTGATCCTCAGTACTTC. Translating it yields CASSRGLADPQYF.